This T cell receptor (beta chain) was recovered during a study of blood T cell repertoires in COVID-19. Study summary: Researchers got acute and convalescent COVID-19 samples from the United States, Italy and Spain. In each case, the material was cDNA or gDNA derived from T cells, B-cell-depleted T cells, or PBMCs.

Produced via immunoSEQ multiplex PCR; TCRdb's table is partial and in-frame only. The repertoire has about 190,000 clones, 80% to 90% of them found once; the top ten carry around 1.1%. CDR3 size: 14 residues. Germline trimming cut 5 bases from V and 4 bases from J; bases unmatched to any gene: 6. The germline CDR1 and CDR2 sequences are PRHDT and FYEKMQ (reference sequence). The V gene is TRBV13, the J gene TRBJ2-5; 8 nucleotides align to TRBD2. The TCR sequence derives from a man under 40 with acute or convalescent COVID-19. What was sequenced was peripheral blood. The CDR3 sequence is CASSTGTSVETQYF. Written as DNA, the CDR3 is TGTGCCAGCAGCACCGGGACTAGTGTAGAGACCCAGTACTTC.